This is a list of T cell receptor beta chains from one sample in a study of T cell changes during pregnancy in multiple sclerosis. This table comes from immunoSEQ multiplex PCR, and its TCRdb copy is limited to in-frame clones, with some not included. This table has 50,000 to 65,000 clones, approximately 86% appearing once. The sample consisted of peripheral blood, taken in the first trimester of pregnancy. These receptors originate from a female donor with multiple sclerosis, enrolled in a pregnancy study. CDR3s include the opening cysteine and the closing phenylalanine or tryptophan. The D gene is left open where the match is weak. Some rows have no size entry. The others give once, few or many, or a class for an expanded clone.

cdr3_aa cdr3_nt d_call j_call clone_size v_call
CASSGGSGNSGANVLTF TGTGCCAGCAGTGGCGGGAGCGGAAACTCTGGGGCCAACGTCCTGACTTTC TRBD2 TRBJ2-6 - TRBV28
CASRPAFSYNEQFF TGTGCCAGTAGGCCAGCGTTCTCCTACAATGAGCAGTTCTTC - TRBJ2-1 - TRBV19
CASSLVSGEPYNEQFF TGCGCCAGCAGCTTGGTTTCGGGGGAACCCTACAATGAGCAGTTCTTC - TRBJ2-1 - TRBV5-1
CASRPMGANTGELFF TGTGCCAGCAGGCCAATGGGAGCGAACACCGGGGAGCTGTTTTTT - TRBJ2-2 - TRBV6-5
CASSSHRLAGGNEQYF TGTGCCAGCAGCTCCCACCGACTAGCGGGAGGCAACGAGCAGTACTTC TRBD2 TRBJ2-7 - TRBV7-9
CASSRRTGGTEAFF TGTGCCAGCAGCCGCCGGACAGGAGGCACTGAAGCTTTCTTT TRBD1 TRBJ1-1 - TRBV5-8
CASSLLAGGATDTQYF TGCGCCAGCAGCTTACTAGCGGGAGGTGCGACAGATACGCAGTATTTT TRBD2 TRBJ2-3 few TRBV5-1
CASSLQGIDLGYTF TGTGCCAGCAGCCTACAGGGAATAGATCTGGGCTACACCTTC - TRBJ1-2 - TRBV5-4
CASSPLAGGETQYF TGTGCCAGCAGCCCCCTAGCGGGAGGGGAGACCCAGTACTTC TRBD2 TRBJ2-5 - TRBV9
CASSRTTPRGNTEAFF TGTGCCAGCAGCCGAACGACACCCCGGGGGAACACTGAAGCTTTCTTT - TRBJ1-1 once TRBV4-2